This T cell receptor (beta chain) emerged from a study of blood T cell repertoires in COVID-19. As for the study in general: Sources were T cells, B-cell-depleted T cells, or PBMCs; the material itself was cDNA or gDNA.

Per the germline V gene, CDR1 is MNHEY and CDR2 is SMNVEV (reference sequence). The CDR3 covers 13 residues. Deletions cut 5 bases from V and 6 bases from J, with 13 bases between. As handled by the study authors: Estimation of nucleated cell counts relied on the amplification of reference gene primers. The table came from immunoSEQ multiplex PCR; TCRdb's copy has only in-frame clones and leaves some out. The V and J calls and the clone size are those of that table, but D and trimming were determined from the DNA. The sample carries 150,000 or so clones, roughly four fifths recorded once. The TCR sequence derives from a woman in her fifties or sixties with acute or convalescent COVID-19. The chain combines TRBV27 with TRBJ1-1, with D unclear. Sequenced sample: peripheral blood. The CDR3 region is CASSPSPRAEAFF. The CDR3 bases are TGTGCCAGCAGTCCGTCCCCCCGGGCTGAAGCTTTCTTT.